This T cell receptor (beta chain) emerged from a study of T cells in Graves' hyperthyroidism and ophthalmopathy. Patients aged 18 to 65 had newly diagnosed hyperthyroidism lasting under 2 months. The study based diagnoses on clinical symptoms, serum thyroxine and TRAb, thyroid ultrasound and orbital computed tomography. This clonotype was picked up many times. Its antigen remains unidentified. This CDR3 comprises 12 residues. Deletions cut 4 bases from V and 3 bases from J, with 7 bases between. Germline CDR1 reads SGHRS; CDR2 reads YFSETQ. Template material for amplifying TCR beta CDR3 regions consisted of RNA transcripts. A first-round RT-PCR of the TCR CDR3 used the HTBI primer set. Each CDR3 protein is one row after TCRdb ran MiXCR on the multiplex PCR reads. The sample yields roughly 380,000 distinct CDR3 sequences, roughly 14% seen once. Study conclusions and caveats: Most expanded thyroid clonotypes above 0.001 recurred in blood.

This TCR came from a woman in her sixties or seventies with Graves' hyperthyroidism. The sample was blood. V usage is TRBV5-1 and J usage is TRBJ1-1, with unresolved D. For the CDR3, the DNA is TGCGCCAGCAGCCGGCCCGACACTGAAGCTTTCTTT. As protein: CASSRPDTEAFF.